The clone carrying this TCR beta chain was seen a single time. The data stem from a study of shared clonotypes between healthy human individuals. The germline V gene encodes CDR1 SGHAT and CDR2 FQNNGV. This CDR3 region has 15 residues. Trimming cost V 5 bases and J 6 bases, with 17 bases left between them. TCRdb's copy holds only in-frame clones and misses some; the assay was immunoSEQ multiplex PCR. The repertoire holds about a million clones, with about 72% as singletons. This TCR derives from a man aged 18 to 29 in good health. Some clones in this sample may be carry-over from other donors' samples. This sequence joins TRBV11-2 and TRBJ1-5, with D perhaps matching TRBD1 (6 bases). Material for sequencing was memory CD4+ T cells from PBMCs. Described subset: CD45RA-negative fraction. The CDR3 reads CASSPARGAGQPQHF. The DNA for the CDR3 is TGTGCCAGCAGCCCCGCACGGGGGGCTGGTCAGCCCCAGCATTTT.